This T cell receptor beta chain was captured by sequencing in a study of blood T cell repertoires in COVID-19 (dated by TCRdb to the early 2020s). With regard to the full study: Samples from collaborators originated in the United States, Italy and Spain and spanned both the acute and convalescent phases of COVID-19. The prospective study material was composed of cDNA or gDNA derived from T cells, B-cell-depleted T cells, or PBMCs. The dataset comprised deeply sampled blood TCRbeta repertoires from subjects exposed to, actively infected with, or recovered from COVID-19. The repertoires were released in a freely available public database intended as a resource for research on the immune response to SARS-CoV-2. The samples were drawn from two sources: the first 160 participants of the ongoing ImmuneRACE study, and 950 to 1,500 subjects contributed by 6 global collaborators. Sample metadata almost always included a de-identified subject ID, COVID-19 status, age in years and sex. Where available, HLA class I and class II types were obtained from metadata supplied by the sample provider rather than from assay-based typing.

Collaborating institutions collected whole blood in K2EDTA tubes following their own protocols. For TCRbeta analysis, collaborator samples were shipped as frozen whole blood, as isolated PBMCs, or as DNA extracted from either sample type. Points on this clone: The clone's antigen remains unknown. There are no base qualities to consult, and no much larger clone falls within one base.

TCRbeta CDR3 regions were amplified from genomic DNA by means of the immunoSEQ Assay, a bias-controlled multiplex PCR. On the authors' methods: Within the assay, amplification of reference gene primers was used to estimate how many nucleated cells each sample contained. To quantify the absolute abundance of each unique TCRbeta CDR3 rearrangement, sequence reads were collapsed and filtered. For each sample, productive Simpson clonality was calculated as the square root of Simpson's diversity index over productive rearrangements. TCRdb's version of the immuneACCESS table is confined to in-frame rearrangements and falls short of the full clone set. An unresolved V gene accounts for under half of the shortfall where checked; the remainder is of unknown origin. Clonal size and the V and J genes are those of that table, whereas D and trimming came from the DNA. For this sample there are 300,000 to 400,000 clones; 75% to 85% appear just once. Together, the top ten hold approximately 7.5% of the sample.

The paper as a whole reports these results and caveats: The amount of clinical and demographic metadata varied by source and participant and was provided uncurated.

The clonotype originates from a human donor in a cohort sampled during active COVID-19. The sequenced sample was peripheral blood.

The nucleotides are TGTGCCAGCAGACAAAGGGACAGGGCTTGGGAAAAACTGTTTTTT. This yields the protein CASRQRDRAWEKLFF. The chain is encoded by TRBV11-2 joined to TRBJ1-4; 9 nucleotides in the junction match TRBD1. Including the terminal cysteine and phenylalanine, the CDR3 comprises 15 residues. Just the 45-base CDR3 DNA is kept, in frame starting at base 1. Germline trimming amounts to 6 bases on V and 8 bases on J, with 10 as the count of junction bases outside the gene matches. As encoded in the germline V gene, CDR1 is SGHAT while CDR2 is FQNNGV.